A selection of T cell receptor beta chains follows, all from one sample in a study of control samples from healthy donors and cancer patients. TCRdb keeps only in-frame clones here, not all; method: immunoSEQ multiplex PCR. The data hold about 140,000 clones, with about nine tenths observed a single time. The sequencing input was blood. The receptors shown here come from a woman aged 30 to 39 in good health. The CDR3 runs from the conserved cysteine through the conserved F or W.

J gene	V gene	CDR3 protein
TRBJ2-2	TRBV7-8	CASSLVRDTGELFF
TRBJ1-1	TRBV27	CASSWRTGNTEAFF
TRBJ2-7	TRBV10-3	CAISEGSGSGYEQYF
TRBJ2-2	TRBV5-6	CASRKRLASPRELFF
TRBJ2-1	TRBV24-1	CATSDPSTPQGSYNEQFF
TRBJ1-4	TRBV28	CASSQTGVEWTANEKLFF
TRBJ1-6	TRBV7-8	CASSYIVYNSPLHF
TRBJ1-2	TRBV3-1/TRBV3-2	CASSQDAGTDYGYTF
TRBJ1-6	TRBV5-5	CASSLTGGSSPLHF
TRBJ2-7	TRBV7-7	CASSPSLGFEQYF
TRBJ2-7	TRBV7-9	CASSLLGRTEYEQYF
TRBJ2-5	TRBV6-1	CASSEGTGGWETQYF
TRBJ2-7	TRBV14	CASSLRGTSGRAQGEQYF
TRBJ2-2	TRBV9	CASSDDRGLDGELFF
TRBJ2-5	TRBV5-1	CASSLGDPERETQYF
TRBJ2-3	TRBV10-3	CAISERGVDGDF
TRBJ1-2	TRBV5-5	CASSLSGREYNYGYTF
TRBJ1-2	TRBV30	CAWRDSGRENGYTF
TRBJ2-1	TRBV11-2	CASSLGRAGGPYNEQFF
TRBJ1-1	TRBV25-1	CASSRQTNTEAFF
TRBJ1-5	TRBV19	CASSDRGLGNQPQHF
TRBJ1-5	TRBV6-1	CASSEGREHQPQHF
TRBJ1-2	TRBV5-1	CASSRDRGDYGYTF
TRBJ1-6	TRBV5-1	CASSLDGRIYNSPLHF
TRBJ2-2	TRBV18	CASSEKRGQGAGTGELFF
TRBJ1-1	TRBV19	CASSIGLTIAASKAFF
TRBJ2-2	TRBV9	CASSVPQGTGITGELFF
TRBJ1-4	TRBV5-5	CASSLPQGTEKLFF
TRBJ1-2	TRBV6-5	CASSYRQGRVYGYTF
TRBJ2-5	TRBV29-1	CSVEGGEETQYF
TRBJ1-3	TRBV19	CASSMAGLSGNTIYF
TRBJ2-7	TRBV11-2	CASSLDRGGGTDYEQYF
TRBJ2-1	TRBV28	CASFKGGSGNEQFF
TRBJ1-3	TRBV19	CATQGAASGNTIYF
TRBJ1-3	TRBV20-1	CSAGRRNTIYF
TRBJ1-2	TRBV28	CASTSLGETYGYTF
TRBJ1-1	TRBV5-8	CASSLAQIYEAFF
TRBJ2-7	TRBV3-1/TRBV3-2	CASSQGGLSYEQYF
TRBJ2-1	TRBV29-1	CSVDGNRRGEQFF
TRBJ2-5	TRBV5-1	CASTPTGGQETQYF
TRBJ2-3	TRBV2	CASSGEADTQYF
TRBJ2-7	TRBV28	CASSSGTVSSYEQYF
TRBJ1-1	TRBV3-1/TRBV3-2	CASRKRVDTEAFF